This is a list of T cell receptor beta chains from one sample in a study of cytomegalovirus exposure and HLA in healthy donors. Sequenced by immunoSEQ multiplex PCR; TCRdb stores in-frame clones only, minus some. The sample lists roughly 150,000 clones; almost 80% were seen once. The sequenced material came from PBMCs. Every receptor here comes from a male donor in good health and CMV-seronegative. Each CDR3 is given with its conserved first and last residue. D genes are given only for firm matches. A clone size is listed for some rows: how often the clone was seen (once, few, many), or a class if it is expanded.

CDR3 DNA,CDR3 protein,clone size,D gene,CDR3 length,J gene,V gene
TGTGCCAGCAGCTCAGGGGAGCGGGATAGGGGAGAGACCCAGTACTTC,CASSSGERDRGETQYF,-,-,16,TRBJ2-5,TRBV9
TGTGCCAGCAGCTTAACCCCATCCGGGACCTACGAGCAGTACTTC,CASSLTPSGTYEQYF,-,-,15,TRBJ2-7,TRBV7-2
TGCGCCAGCAGCCTAAAGACCGGGACAGGGGTCCCTGAAGCTTTCTTT,CASSLKTGTGVPEAFF,once,TRBD1,16,TRBJ1-1,TRBV5-1
TGTGCCAGCAGTTACGGTGCGGGAGGATCCTACGAGCAGTACTTC,CASSYGAGGSYEQYF,-,TRBD2,15,TRBJ2-7,TRBV6-5
TGCGCCAGCAGAGGGGGGGCCCAGAATCAGCCCCAGCATTTT,CASRGGAQNQPQHF,-,-,14,TRBJ1-5,TRBV5-1
TGTGCCAGCAGTATTGTCCAGGGGTTCTCTGGAAACACCATATATTTT,CASSIVQGFSGNTIYF,-,-,16,TRBJ1-3,TRBV28
TGCGCCAGCAGCCAAGAGCGTGGACTTCGGAATCAGCCCCAGCATTTT,CASSQERGLRNQPQHF,few,-,16,TRBJ1-5,TRBV4-1
TGCGCCAGCAGCCAAGAGCGGAACACCGGGGAGCTGTTTTTT,CASSQERNTGELFF,-,-,14,TRBJ2-2,TRBV4-3
TGTGCCAGCAGTTTAATCTCAGGAAATGGCGAGCAGTACTTC,CASSLISGNGEQYF,-,-,14,TRBJ2-7,TRBV28
TGTGCCAGCAGCGGACAGGGGCCCCAGCATTTT,CASSGQGPQHF,few,TRBD1,11,TRBJ1-5,TRBV28
TGTGCCAGTAGCCCCGGACTCGCCTACTCGAACACCGGGGAGCTGTTTTTT,CASSPGLAYSNTGELFF,-,-,17,TRBJ2-2,TRBV19
TGTGCCATCAGTACAGGGACAGGAACAACTAATGAAAAACTGTTTTTT,CAISTGTGTTNEKLFF,-,TRBD1,16,TRBJ1-4,TRBV10-3
TGTGCCAGCAGACTCGGACAGGGGAACAATCAGCCCCAGCATTTT,CASRLGQGNNQPQHF,once,TRBD1,15,TRBJ1-5,TRBV6-5
TGCAGCGCCCTGACAGGGGATGGCTACACCTTC,CSALTGDGYTF,-,TRBD1,11,TRBJ1-2,TRBV29-1
TGTGCCAGCAGTCCCCAAGCCGGGGGGGCAGTGTCTGGAAACACCATATATTTT,CASSPQAGGAVSGNTIYF,few,-,18,TRBJ1-3,TRBV9
TGCGCCAGCAGCCAAGAAGGGGGCTCTGGAAACACCATATATTTT,CASSQEGGSGNTIYF,-,-,15,TRBJ1-3,TRBV4-3
TGTGCCAGCAGCCAAGGACAGGGAGGACAGCCCCAGCATTTT,CASSQGQGGQPQHF,-,TRBD1,14,TRBJ1-5,TRBV7-9
TGTGCCAGCAGCCGGGGGACTAGCGGGAGCAAGAGCACAGATACGCAGTATTTT,CASSRGTSGSKSTDTQYF,-,TRBD2,18,TRBJ2-3,TRBV11-2
TGCGCCAGCAGCCGGGACAGGGTTAGGAACACTGAAGCTTTCTTT,CASSRDRVRNTEAFF,-,TRBD1,15,TRBJ1-1,TRBV5-1
TGTGCCAGCAGCCCCCCGGGTACAAATCAGCCCCAGCATTTT,CASSPPGTNQPQHF,-,-,14,TRBJ1-5,TRBV5-5
TGTGCCAGCAGCGGGGAGGGGCGCCCTGGGGCCAACGTCCTGACTTTC,CASSGEGRPGANVLTF,-,TRBD2,16,TRBJ2-6,TRBV5-8
TGCGCCAGCAGCCAAGGGAACAGGGGTTCCTACGAGCAGTACTTC,CASSQGNRGSYEQYF,-,TRBD1,15,TRBJ2-7,TRBV4-1
TGCGCCAGCAGCTTCGTGTCGAACACCGGGGAGCTGTTTTTT,CASSFVSNTGELFF,-,-,14,TRBJ2-2,TRBV5-1
TGTGCCAGCGGACCCGGGGGATCAGATACGCAGTATTTT,CASGPGGSDTQYF,-,-,13,TRBJ2-3,TRBV9
TGTGCCAGCAGCCAGACAGTTTTGGCCAAAAACATTCAGTACTTC,CASSQTVLAKNIQYF,-,-,15,TRBJ2-4,TRBV28
TGTGCCAGCAGAGCGGGACTTAGCACAGATACGCAGTATTTT,CASRAGLSTDTQYF,-,TRBD2,14,TRBJ2-3,TRBV6-1
TGTGCCAGCAGCCCCGGGAGGGGGCGTGGGAACACTGAAGCTTTCTTT,CASSPGRGRGNTEAFF,few,TRBD1,16,TRBJ1-1,TRBV7-9
TGTGCCAGCTCACCCGGGACAGGGGGCCAAACTGAAGCTTTCTTT,CASSPGTGGQTEAFF,-,TRBD1,15,TRBJ1-1,TRBV18
TGTGCCAGCAGCTTGGTACAGGGGAACACTGAAGCTTTCTTT,CASSLVQGNTEAFF,-,-,14,TRBJ1-1,TRBV28
TGTGCCAGCAGGCAAGGAGCAACTAATGAAAAACTGTTTTTT,CASRQGATNEKLFF,-,-,14,TRBJ1-4,TRBV2
TGCGCCAGCAGTGACAGGGTGGGCAATCAGCCCCAGCATTTT,CASSDRVGNQPQHF,-,-,14,TRBJ1-5,TRBV10-2
TGTGCCAGCAGTGCAACAGGTACCTACGAGCAGTACTTC,CASSATGTYEQYF,-,-,13,TRBJ2-7,TRBV6-5
TGTGCCAGCAGCTTAACGGGGAAACCCTCCTACAATGAGCAGTTCTTC,CASSLTGKPSYNEQFF,once,-,16,TRBJ2-1,TRBV13
TGCGCCAGCAGCCTGTCTAGCGGGAGCTCCTACAATGAGCAGTTCTTC,CASSLSSGSSYNEQFF,-,TRBD2,16,TRBJ2-1,TRBV5-1
TGTGCCTGGAGTGTACCTAGCGGGCGGTACAATGAGCAGTTCTTC,CAWSVPSGRYNEQFF,-,TRBD2,15,TRBJ2-1,TRBV30
TGTGCCAGCAAAGGCCGGAGCTCCTATAATTCACCCCTCCACTTT,CASKGRSSYNSPLHF,-,-,15,TRBJ1-6,TRBV28
TGTGCCATCAGCTTCGACAGGAACACTGAAGCTTTCTTT,CAISFDRNTEAFF,-,-,13,TRBJ1-1,TRBV10-3
TGTGCCAGCAGCCCCCGGTGGGGTAGCGGCCCATCGAACACCGGGGAGCTGTTTTTT,CASSPRWGSGPSNTGELFF,-,-,19,TRBJ2-2,TRBV7-3
TGTGCCAGCAGTTCCCCCGGAAGTAGCGGAACAGATACGCAGTATTTT,CASSSPGSSGTDTQYF,-,-,16,TRBJ2-3,TRBV28
TGTGCCAGCAGTTTGCTTCAGGGTTACGAGCAGTACTTC,CASSLLQGYEQYF,-,-,13,TRBJ2-7,TRBV27
TGTGCCAGCAGCTTAGTTCTCCCAGGAAACTATGGCTACACCTTC,CASSLVLPGNYGYTF,few,-,15,TRBJ1-2,TRBV7-9
TGTGCCAGCAGCGCACCGGGACAGGCAACGGGGGAGCAGTACTTC,CASSAPGQATGEQYF,-,TRBD1,15,TRBJ2-7,TRBV13
TGTGCCAGCTCACCTGCTAGCGGGAGGGCCCAAGAGACCCAGTACTTC,CASSPASGRAQETQYF,-,TRBD2,16,TRBJ2-5,TRBV18
TGTGCCAGCAGAATATCGGGGACAGTATGGGATACGCAGTATTTT,CASRISGTVWDTQYF,-,-,15,TRBJ2-3,TRBV21-1
TGTGCCAGCAGCAAAGGGACTCGCACCGGGGAGCTGTTTTTT,CASSKGTRTGELFF,few,-,14,TRBJ2-2,TRBV7-3
TGTGCCAGCAGCCCTGGACAATTTGACACCGGGGAGCTGTTTTTT,CASSPGQFDTGELFF,-,-,15,TRBJ2-2,TRBV9
TGTGCCAGCAGCCCTGACCCGGGTTCTGGAAACACCATATATTTT,CASSPDPGSGNTIYF,-,-,15,TRBJ1-3,TRBV9
TGTGCCAGCAGTTTCACTAGCGGGGGCCTCTCCTACGAGCAGTACTTC,CASSFTSGGLSYEQYF,-,TRBD2,16,TRBJ2-7,TRBV6-5
TGTGCCAGCAGCCGCGGAGGGGCACTGAACACTGAAGCTTTCTTT,CASSRGGALNTEAFF,-,-,15,TRBJ1-1,TRBV7-9
TGTGCCAGCAGCTGGGGACAGGGGGTCGAAAAACTGTTTTTT,CASSWGQGVEKLFF,-,TRBD1,14,TRBJ1-4,TRBV7-2
TGTGCCAGCAGTTACTCGGGCAGGGGGGCCTATGGCTACACCTTC,CASSYSGRGAYGYTF,-,TRBD1,15,TRBJ1-2,TRBV6-5